The rows below give T cell receptor beta chains drawn from one sample of a study of blood T cell repertoires in COVID-19. The method was immunoSEQ multiplex PCR; TCRdb's version includes in-frame clones alone and lacks a portion of them. The repertoire consists of fewer than 80,000 clones, with 90% occurring once and the leading ten covering roughly 7.2%. The sample consisted of peripheral blood. These receptors all stem from a human donor in a cohort sampled during active COVID-19. The CDR3 runs from the conserved cysteine through the conserved F or W. A D gene is named only where the DNA matches it firmly.

>.|15|TRBJ2-2|TRBV19
CASRGQGINTGELFF
>.|13|TRBJ2-7|TRBV6-5
CATSRDMAYEQYF
>.|16|TRBJ2-2|TRBV15
CATSRESQINTGELFF
>.|14|TRBJ1-1|TRBV3-1/TRBV3-2
CASNRSFPNGEAFF
>TRBD1|15|TRBJ1-4|TRBV10-1
CASSDSTGSGEKLFF
>.|13|TRBJ2-3|TRBV6-5
CASNGGSTDTQYF
>.|12|TRBJ1-1|TRBV4-3
CASSLGETEAFF
>.|14|TRBJ1-1|TRBV6-2/TRBV6-3
CASSYLTENTEAFF
>.|13|TRBJ2-3|TRBV7-2
CASSLGGIVTQYF
>.|13|TRBJ1-3|TRBV10-1
CASSAGRGNTIYF
>TRBD2|15|TRBJ2-3|TRBV20-1
CSASVSGGSTDTQYF
>.|15|TRBJ1-5|TRBV6-5
CASKGGGVVNQPQHF
>TRBD1|16|TRBJ1-6|TRBV2
CASSIPDRGIHSPLHF
>.|14|TRBJ1-2|TRBV15
CATSRDRQNYGYTF
>.|17|TRBJ1-6|TRBV19
CASSTFGTNSYNSPLHF
>TRBD2|20|TRBJ2-5|TRBV27
CASTKLVSGLAGVLEETQYF
>.|12|TRBJ1-5|TRBV28
CASSSVNQPQHF
>.|14|TRBJ2-3|TRBV5-6
CASSLRGLIDTQYF
>.|14|TRBJ2-7|TRBV10-3
CAISEGGRGYEQYF
>TRBD2|17|TRBJ2-3|TRBV5-1
CASSLGRTSGLTDTQYF
>TRBD1|17|TRBJ1-5|TRBV27
CASSPTGVGYSNQPQHF
>.|14|TRBJ2-7|TRBV9
CASSPRLIRDEQYF
>.|16|TRBJ2-6|TRBV3-1/TRBV3-2
CASSQDRTSGANVLTF
>TRBD1|14|TRBJ1-2|TRBV2
CASSGTGGNYGYTF
>.|15|TRBJ1-5|TRBV5-1
CASSLEGSAIQPQHF
>.|14|TRBJ1-1|TRBV2
CASSALRGSTEAFF
>TRBD1|14|TRBJ1-5|TRBV6-2/TRBV6-3
CASSYTGGHQPQHF
>.|17|TRBJ2-7|TRBV5-1
CASTAPPGAGLTYEQYF
>TRBD1|14|TRBJ2-4|TRBV9
CASSKGGLKNIQYF
>.|11|TRBJ2-7|TRBV20-1
CSADRSREQYF
>.|11|TRBJ1-2|TRBV28
CASSRGYGYTF